This T cell receptor (beta chain) was profiled in a study of cytomegalovirus exposure and HLA in healthy donors. This clone was observed once. PCR employed 60 Vbeta and 13 Jbeta primers. The protocol was immunoSEQ multiplex PCR, while the TCRdb copy is restricted to in-frame clones and leaves out a portion. The table includes approximately 300,000 clones, almost 85% detected once. The sequence was collected from a woman in her forties in good health and CMV-seropositive. Sequenced material: PBMCs.

In DNA, the CDR3 is TGTGCCAGCAGCCCAAACGGACTAGCGAGCGAGCAGTACTTC. Translating it yields CASSPNGLASEQYF. This sequence joins TRBV9 and TRBJ2-7; TRBD2 agrees at 9 bases. V shed 4 bases and J 6 bases; nucleotides not matched to a gene: 8. The CDR3 covers 14 residues. Germline lookup yields CDR1 SGDLS and CDR2 YYNGEE. Together with reference TRBV9 and TRBJ2-7, the CDR3 gives the full variable domain: DSGVTQTPKHLITATGQRVTLRCSPRSGDLSVYWYQQSLDQGLQFLIQYYNGEERAKGNILERFSAQQFPDLHSELNLSSLELGDSALYFCASSPNGLASEQYFGPGTRLTVT.